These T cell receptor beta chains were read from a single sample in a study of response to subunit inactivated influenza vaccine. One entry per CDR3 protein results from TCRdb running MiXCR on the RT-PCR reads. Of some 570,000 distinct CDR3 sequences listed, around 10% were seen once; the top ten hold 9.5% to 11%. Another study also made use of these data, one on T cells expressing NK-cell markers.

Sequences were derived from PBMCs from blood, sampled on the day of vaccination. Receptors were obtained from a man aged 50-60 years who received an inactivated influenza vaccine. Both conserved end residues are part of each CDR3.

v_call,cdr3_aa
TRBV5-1,CASSFSPGQPAEQYF
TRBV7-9,CASSLDKGLGAFF
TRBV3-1,CASSQGTAYYGYTF
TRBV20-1,CSARDGGTSGVRLSTQYF
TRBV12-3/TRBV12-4,CASRRTGGSYEQYF
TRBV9,CASSPFENTGELFF
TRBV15,CATSTGTGFYEQYF
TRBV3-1,CASSPGDSSVAIYF
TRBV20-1,CSAQSQNTDTQYF
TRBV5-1,CASSTHRDGEAFF
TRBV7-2,CASSLAQGIAYEQYF
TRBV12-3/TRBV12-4,CASSPGLVRETQYF
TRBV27,CASTRPWHFTGELFF
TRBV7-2,CASSSGVPPQHF
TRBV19,CASSIAEQTNNEQFF
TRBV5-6,CASSLLGVYGYTF